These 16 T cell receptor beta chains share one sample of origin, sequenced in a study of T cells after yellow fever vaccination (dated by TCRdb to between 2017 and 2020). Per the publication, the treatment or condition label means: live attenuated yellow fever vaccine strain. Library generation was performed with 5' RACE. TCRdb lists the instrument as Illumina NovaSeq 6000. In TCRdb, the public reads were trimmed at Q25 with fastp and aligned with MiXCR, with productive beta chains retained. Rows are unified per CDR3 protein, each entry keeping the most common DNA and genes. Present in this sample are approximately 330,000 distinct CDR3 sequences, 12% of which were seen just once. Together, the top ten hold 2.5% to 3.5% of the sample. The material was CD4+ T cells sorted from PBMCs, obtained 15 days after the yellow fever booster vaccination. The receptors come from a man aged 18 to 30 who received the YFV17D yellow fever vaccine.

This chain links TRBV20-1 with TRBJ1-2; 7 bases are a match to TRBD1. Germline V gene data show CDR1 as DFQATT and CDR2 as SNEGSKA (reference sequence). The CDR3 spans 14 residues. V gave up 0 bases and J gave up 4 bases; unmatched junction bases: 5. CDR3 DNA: TGCAGTGCTAGAGAACCCTGGGACAGCTATGGCTACACCTTC. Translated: CSAREPWDSYGYTF.

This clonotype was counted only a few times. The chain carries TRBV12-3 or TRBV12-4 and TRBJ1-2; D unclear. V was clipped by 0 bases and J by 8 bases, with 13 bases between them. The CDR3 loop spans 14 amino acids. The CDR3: CASSLAHVPRGYTF. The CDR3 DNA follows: TGTGCCAGCAGTTTAGCGCATGTGCCTCGAGGCTACACCTTC.

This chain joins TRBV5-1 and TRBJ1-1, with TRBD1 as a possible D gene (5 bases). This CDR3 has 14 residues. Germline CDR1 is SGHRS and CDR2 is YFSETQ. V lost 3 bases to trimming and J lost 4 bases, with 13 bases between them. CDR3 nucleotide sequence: TGCGCCAGCAGCTCGTACCGGGGCCCCACTGAAGCTTTCTTT. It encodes CASSSYRGPTEAFF.

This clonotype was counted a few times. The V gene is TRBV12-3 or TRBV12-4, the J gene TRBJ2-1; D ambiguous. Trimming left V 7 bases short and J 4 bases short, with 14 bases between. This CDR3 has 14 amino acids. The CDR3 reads CASTLGGKYNEQFF. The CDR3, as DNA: TGTGCCAGCACCTTGGGTGGCAAGTACAATGAGCAGTTCTTC.

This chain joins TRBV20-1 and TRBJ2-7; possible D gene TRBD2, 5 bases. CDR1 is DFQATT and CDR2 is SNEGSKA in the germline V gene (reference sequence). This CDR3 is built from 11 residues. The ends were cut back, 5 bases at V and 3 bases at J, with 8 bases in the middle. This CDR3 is CSAGLNYEQYF. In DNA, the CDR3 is TGCAGTGCTGGACTCAACTACGAGCAGTACTTC.

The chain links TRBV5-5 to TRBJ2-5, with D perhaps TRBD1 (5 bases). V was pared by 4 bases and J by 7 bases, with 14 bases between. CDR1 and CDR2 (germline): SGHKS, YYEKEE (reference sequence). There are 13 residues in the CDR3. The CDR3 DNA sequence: TGTGCCAGCAGCCCTGGGGCAGCCGGGACCCAGTACTTC. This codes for CASSPGAAGTQYF. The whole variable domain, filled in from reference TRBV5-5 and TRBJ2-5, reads DAGVTQSPTHLIKTRGQQVTLRCSPISGHKSVSWYQQVLGQGPQFIFQYYEKEERGRGNFPDRFSARQFPNYSSELNVNALLLGDSALYLCASSPGAAGTQYFGPGTRLLVL.

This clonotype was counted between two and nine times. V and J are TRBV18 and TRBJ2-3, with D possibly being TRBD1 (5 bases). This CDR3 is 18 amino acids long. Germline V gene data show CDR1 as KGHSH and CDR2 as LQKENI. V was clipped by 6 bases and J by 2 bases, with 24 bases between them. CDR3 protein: CASSQNQFQGSATDTQYF. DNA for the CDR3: TGTGCCAGCTCCCAGAACCAGTTTCAGGGTTCTGCCACAGATACGCAGTATTTT.

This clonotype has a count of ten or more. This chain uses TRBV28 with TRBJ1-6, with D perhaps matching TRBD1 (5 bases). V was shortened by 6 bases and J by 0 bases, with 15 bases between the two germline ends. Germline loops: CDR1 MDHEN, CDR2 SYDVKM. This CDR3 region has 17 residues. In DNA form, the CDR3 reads TGTGCCAGCAGACTCGGGGGGGGAAGCTCCTATAATTCACCCCTCCACTTT. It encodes CASRLGGGSSYNSPLHF.

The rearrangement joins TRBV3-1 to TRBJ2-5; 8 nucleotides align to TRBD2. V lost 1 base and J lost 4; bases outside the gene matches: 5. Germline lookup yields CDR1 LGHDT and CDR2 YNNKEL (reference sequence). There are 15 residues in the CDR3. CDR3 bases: TGTGCCAGCAGCCAAGGGCCCGCGGGGGGAGAGACCCAGTACTTC. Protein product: CASSQGPAGGETQYF.

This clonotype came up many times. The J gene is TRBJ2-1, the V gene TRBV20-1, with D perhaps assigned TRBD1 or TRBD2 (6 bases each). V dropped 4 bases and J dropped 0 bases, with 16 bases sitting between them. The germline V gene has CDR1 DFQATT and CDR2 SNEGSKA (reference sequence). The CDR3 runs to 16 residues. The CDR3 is CSATPTGAPSYNEQFF. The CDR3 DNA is TGCAGTGCTACCCCTACGGGGGCCCCCTCCTACAATGAGCAGTTCTTC.

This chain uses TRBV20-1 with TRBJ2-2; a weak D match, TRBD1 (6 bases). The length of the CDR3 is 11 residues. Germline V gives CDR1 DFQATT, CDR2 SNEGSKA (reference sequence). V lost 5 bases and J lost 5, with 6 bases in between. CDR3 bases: TGCAGTGCTGGGACAACCGGGGAGCTGTTTTTT. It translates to CSAGTTGELFF.

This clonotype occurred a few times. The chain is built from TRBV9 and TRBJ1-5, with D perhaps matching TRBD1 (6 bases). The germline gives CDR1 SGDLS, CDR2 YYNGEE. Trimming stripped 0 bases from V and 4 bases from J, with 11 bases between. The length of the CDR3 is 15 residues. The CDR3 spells CASSVGVGGNQPQHF. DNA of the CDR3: TGTGCCAGCAGCGTAGGAGTAGGGGGGAATCAGCCCCAGCATTTT.

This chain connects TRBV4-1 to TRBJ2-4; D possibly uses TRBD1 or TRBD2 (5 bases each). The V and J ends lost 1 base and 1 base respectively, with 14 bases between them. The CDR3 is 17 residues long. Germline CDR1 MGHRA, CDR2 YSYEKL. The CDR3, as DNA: TGCGCCAGCAGCCAAGCCTTCAAAGGGACGGCCAAAAACATTCAGTACTTC. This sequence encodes CASSQAFKGTAKNIQYF.

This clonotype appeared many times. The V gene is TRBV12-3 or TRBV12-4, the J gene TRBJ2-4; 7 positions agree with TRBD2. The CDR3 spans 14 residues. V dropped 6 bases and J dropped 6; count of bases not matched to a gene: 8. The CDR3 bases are TGTGCCAGCAGAGAGTTCGGGGGGTTAAACATTCAGTACTTC. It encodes CASREFGGLNIQYF.

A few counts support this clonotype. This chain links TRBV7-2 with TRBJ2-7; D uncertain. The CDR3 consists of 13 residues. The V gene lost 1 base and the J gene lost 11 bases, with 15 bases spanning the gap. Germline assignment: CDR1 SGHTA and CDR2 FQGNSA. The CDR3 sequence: CASSLGGGRAEYF. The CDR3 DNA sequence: TGTGCCAGCAGCTTAGGCGGCGGAAGGGCAGAGTACTTC.

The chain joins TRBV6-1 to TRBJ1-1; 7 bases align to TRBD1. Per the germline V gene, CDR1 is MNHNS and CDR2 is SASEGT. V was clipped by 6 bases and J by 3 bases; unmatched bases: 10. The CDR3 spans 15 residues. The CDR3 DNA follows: TGTGCCAGCAGAACAAGCCAGGGGGGGGACACTGAAGCTTTCTTT. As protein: CASRTSQGGDTEAFF.